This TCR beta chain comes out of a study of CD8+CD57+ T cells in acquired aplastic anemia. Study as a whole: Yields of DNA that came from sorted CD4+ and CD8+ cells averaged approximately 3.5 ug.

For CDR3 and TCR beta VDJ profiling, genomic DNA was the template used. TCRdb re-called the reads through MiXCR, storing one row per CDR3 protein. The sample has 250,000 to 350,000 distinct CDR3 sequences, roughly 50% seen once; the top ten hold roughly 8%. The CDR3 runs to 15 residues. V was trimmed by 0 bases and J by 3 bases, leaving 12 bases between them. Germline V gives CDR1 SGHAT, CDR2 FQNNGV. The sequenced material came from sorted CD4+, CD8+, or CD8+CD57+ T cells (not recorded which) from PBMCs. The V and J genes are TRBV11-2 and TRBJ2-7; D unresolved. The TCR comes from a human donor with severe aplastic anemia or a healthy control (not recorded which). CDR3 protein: CASSLDQNRRYEQYF. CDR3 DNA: TGTGCCAGCAGCTTAGATCAAAATCGACGCTACGAGCAGTACTTC.